What follows are 15 T cell receptor beta chains derived from one specimen sequenced in a study of regulatory T cells in long-lasting Graves disease. Researchers made TCR beta libraries by using iRepertoire HTBI primers and running Arm-PCR on CDR3 regions. In TCRdb, the multiplex PCR reads were re-called with MiXCR into one record per CDR3 protein. The table records fewer than 650,000 distinct CDR3 sequences, about 15% of them present only once. Described time point: newly diagnosed GD, antithyroid drugs for less than 3 months. RNA from PBMCs was the source of the TCR library. These data are also associated with another study on T cells in Graves' hyperthyroidism and ophthalmopathy.

Source: peripheral blood mononuclear cells (PBMCs), taken at new diagnosis, from a patient treated with antithyroid drugs. The source is a woman between 25 and 40 years old with Graves disease.

This clonotype occurred many times. This chain uses TRBV20-1 with TRBJ2-1; 9 nucleotides match TRBD2. Germline V gene lookup returns CDR1 DFQATT and CDR2 SNEGSKA (reference sequence). The CDR3 is made up of 15 amino acids. Unmatched junction bases numbered 9, after V lost 0 bases and J lost 9 bases. CDR3 DNA sequence: TGCAGTGCTAGAGATCCAGAGCGGGAGGTCGGTGAGCAGTTCTTC. Translated, it gives CSARDPEREVGEQFF.

The sample holds many counts of this clonotype. The rearrangement uses TRBV6-5 and TRBJ1-1; 8 nucleotides match TRBD1. CDR1 and CDR2 from the germline V gene are MNHEY and SVGAGI. This CDR3 is 13 amino acids long. J gave up 6 bases and V 4 bases, and 4 bases lay outside the gene matches. CDR3 in DNA: TGTGCCAGCAGTTCCGGACAGGGAGCTGAAGCTTTCTTT. This translates into CASSSGQGAEAFF.

This clonotype came up a few times. The chain employs TRBV14 and TRBJ2-7, with a weak D call TRBD2 (5 bases). V dropped 1 base and J dropped 5 bases, with 12 bases sitting between them. Per the germline V gene, CDR1 is SGHDN and CDR2 is FVKESK. CDR3 size: 14 residues. The CDR3 loop reads CASSQVASWDEQYF. The CDR3 DNA reads TGTGCCAGCAGCCAAGTAGCGTCATGGGACGAGCAGTACTTC.

The sample holds a few counts of this clonotype. The V gene is TRBV2, the J gene TRBJ1-5, with D perhaps TRBD1 (6 bases). This CDR3 has 13 residues. The germline CDR1 and CDR2 sequences are SNHLY and FYNNEI. V was cut by 8 bases and J by 3 bases, with 11 bases left in between. CDR3 DNA: TGTGCCAGCGGGGGGGGGCCCAATCAGCCCCAGCATTTT. Protein sequence: CASGGGPNQPQHF.

This clonotype was detected ten times or more. The V and J genes are TRBV5-5 and TRBJ1-1; 10 nucleotides match TRBD1. The germline gives CDR1 SGHKS, CDR2 YYEKEE (reference sequence). The CDR3 consists of 13 residues. Losses at the gene ends were 3 bases for V and 12 bases for J; bases not matched to a gene: 8. The CDR3 spells CASSSRQGARTFF. Written as DNA, the CDR3 is TGTGCCAGCAGCTCCAGACAGGGGGCGCGAACTTTCTTT.

This clonotype has a count of ten or more. J is TRBJ1-5 and V is TRBV3-1, with unresolved D. Trimming shortened V by 0 bases and J by 4 bases, and 7 bases separated the two germline ends. The CDR3 covers 14 residues. The germline CDR1 and CDR2 sequences are LGHDT and YNNKEL (reference sequence). The chain's CDR3 is CASSQDEGNQPQHF. CDR3 DNA: TGTGCCAGCAGCCAAGATGAAGGGAATCAGCCCCAGCATTTT.

The chain employs TRBV20-1 and TRBJ2-7, with 8 bases aligning to TRBD1. V was clipped by 3 bases and J by 2 bases; unmatched bases: 9. The CDR3 contains 15 residues. Germline assignment: CDR1 DFQATT and CDR2 SNEGSKA (reference sequence). The CDR3 nucleotides are TGCAGTGCTAGCACGGACAGGGTGTTTCCCTACGAGCAGTACTTC. Amino acids: CSASTDRVFPYEQYF.

Ten or more counts support this clonotype. This chain joins TRBV2 and TRBJ2-3; D is undetermined. Germline V CDR1 and CDR2: SNHLY, FYNNEI. This CDR3 has 12 residues. The V end was cut by 6 bases, the J end by 4 bases, with 8 bases between. The CDR3 DNA follows: TGTGCCAGCAGCGTGAGGTCAGATACGCAGTATTTT. This translates into CASSVRSDTQYF.

This clonotype was detected ten times or more. The chain is built from TRBV20-1 and TRBJ2-6; D ambiguous. The germline V gene has CDR1 DFQATT and CDR2 SNEGSKA (reference sequence). The CDR3 runs to 14 residues. V was trimmed by 8 bases and J by 1 base, leaving 12 bases between them. The CDR3 protein is CSFQAGSGANVLTF. In DNA, the CDR3 is TGCAGTTTTCAGGCCGGTTCTGGGGCCAACGTCCTGACTTTC.

The chain combines TRBV18 with TRBJ2-1; 11 bases map to TRBD1. The CDR3 consists of 15 residues. Unmatched junction bases numbered 4, after V lost 3 bases and J lost 6 bases. The germline V gene has CDR1 KGHSH and CDR2 LQKENI. The DNA for the CDR3 is TGTGCCAGCTCACCTGGACAGGGGGCTTTCAATGAGCAGTTCTTC. Translation: CASSPGQGAFNEQFF.

V gene TRBV20-1 combines with J gene TRBJ2-7; 11 bases agree with TRBD2. V gave up 6 bases and J gave up 2 bases; unmatched junction bases: 9. The CDR3 has 15 amino acids. In germline, CDR1 is DFQATT, CDR2 SNEGSKA (reference sequence). The CDR3 DNA reads TGCAGTGCCTTTACTAGCGGGAGCACAACCTACGAGCAGTACTTC. The encoded protein is CSAFTSGSTTYEQYF.

This clonotype was counted ten times or more. The V gene is TRBV6-1, the J gene TRBJ2-1; no clear D gene. The V end lost 3 bases, the J end lost 10 bases, and 16 bases lay between the germline ends. Germline V gene sequence: CDR1 MNHNS, CDR2 SASEGT. The CDR3 extends over 14 amino acids. Written as DNA, the CDR3 is TGTGCCAGCAGTGAGGGGTCACACTGGGGAGAGCAGTTCTTC. This translates into CASSEGSHWGEQFF.

This clonotype was recorded at least ten times. The DNA of the CDR3 is TGTGCCAGCAGCTTTACTAGCGGGAACGGGCAGTTCTTC. It specifies CASSFTSGNGQFF. The chain has TRBV7-9 and TRBJ2-1, with TRBD2 matching 10 bases. The V segment lost 3 bases and the J segment 12 bases; nucleotides outside the gene matches: 5. Looked up from germline, CDR1 is SEHNR and CDR2 is FQNEAQ (reference sequence). This CDR3 contains 13 residues. Looking up the rest from reference TRBV7-9 and TRBJ2-1 gives the full variable domain: DTGVSQNPRHKITKRGQNVTFRCDPISEHNRLYWYRQTLGQGPEFLTYFQNEAQLEKSRLLSDRFSAERPKGSFSTLEIQRTEQGDSAMYLCASSFTSGNGQFFGPGTRLTVL.

This clonotype was observed at least ten times. V is TRBV12-3 or TRBV12-4 and J is TRBJ1-2, with a weak D call TRBD1 (6 bases). The CDR3 runs 16 residues. Trimming took 4 bases from V and 2 from J, leaving 17 bases between them. Written as DNA, the CDR3 is TGTGCCAGCAGTTCTCTAAAGTGGCAGGGGAACTATGGCTACACCTTC. It translates to CASSSLKWQGNYGYTF.

This clonotype was seen more than once but under ten times. This sequence joins TRBV20-1 and TRBJ2-1; 12 bases agree with TRBD1. From germline, CDR1 is DFQATT and CDR2 SNEGSKA (reference sequence). Trimming at V came to 6 bases and at J to 8 bases, leaving 8 bases not matched to a gene. This CDR3 has 14 residues. The CDR3 loop reads CSAARGTGGHEQFF. The CDR3 bases are TGCAGTGCGGCCCGCGGGACAGGGGGCCATGAGCAGTTCTTC.